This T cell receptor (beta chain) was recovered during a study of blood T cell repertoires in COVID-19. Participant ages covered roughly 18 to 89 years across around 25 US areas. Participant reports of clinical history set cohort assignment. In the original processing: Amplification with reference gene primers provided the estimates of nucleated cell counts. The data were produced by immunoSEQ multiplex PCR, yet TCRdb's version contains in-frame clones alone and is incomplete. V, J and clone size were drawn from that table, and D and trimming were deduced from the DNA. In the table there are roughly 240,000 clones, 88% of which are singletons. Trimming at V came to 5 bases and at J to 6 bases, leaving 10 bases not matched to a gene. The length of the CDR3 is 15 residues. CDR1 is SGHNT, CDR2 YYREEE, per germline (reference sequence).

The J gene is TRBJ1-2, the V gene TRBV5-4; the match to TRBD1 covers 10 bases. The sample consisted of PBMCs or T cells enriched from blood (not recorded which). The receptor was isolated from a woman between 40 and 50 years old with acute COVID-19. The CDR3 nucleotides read TGTGCCAGCAGACTCCCGGGACAGGGGACTGATGGCTACACCTTC. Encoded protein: CASRLPGQGTDGYTF.